Given below is one T cell receptor (beta chain) in context. Its antigen is unknown. These data originate in a study of shared clonotypes between healthy human individuals. Study results and limitations: Clonotypes shared by all four sorted-subset donors had higher generation probabilities than non-shared clonotypes. Genetic and exposure-history diversity was limited by the small donor number.

TCRdb's copy holds only in-frame clones and misses some; the assay was immunoSEQ multiplex PCR. Found here are about 2.3 million clones, over 90% of them singletons; the top ten hold 0.35% to 0.5%. The V segment lost 5 bases and the J segment 7 bases; nucleotides outside the gene matches: 11. CDR1 and CDR2 from the germline V gene are SGHAT and FQNNGV. The CDR3 runs 15 residues. Source material: naive CD4+ T cells from PBMCs. As to subset: CD45RA+ positively selected. The V gene is TRBV11-2, the J gene TRBJ2-5; TRBD1 matches at 9 bases. The receptor was isolated from a man between 18 and 29 years old in good health. Some clones in this sample may be carry-over from other donors' samples. CDR3 protein: CASSTGTGSAGTQYF. For the CDR3, the DNA is TGTGCCAGCAGCACCGGGACAGGGTCTGCGGGGACCCAGTACTTC.